This T cell receptor beta chain was observed in a study of graft-versus-host responses after intestinal transplantation. Whole-study context: Following induction with anti-thymocyte globulin, all recipients were given tacrolimus and steroids for three to four years. Whole-study findings and limits: Some GvH clones appeared in ileal mucosa or blood before recipient bone marrow.

CDR3 size: 15 residues. Germline trimming cut 6 bases from V and 7 bases from J; bases unmatched to any gene: 8. CDR1 and CDR2 (germline): MNHEY, SVGAGI. Notes on this clone: Its antigen is currently unknown.

Generated by immunoSEQ multiplex PCR, the TCRdb table keeps only in-frame clones and is missing some. The repertoire consists of 99,000 or so clones, with around 92% occurring once and the leading ten covering roughly 0.069%. The chain has TRBV6-5 and TRBJ1-6, with TRBD1 matching over 8 bases. The sample was unstimulated CD8+ T cells sorted from spleen or lymph node cells, taken before transplant. This receptor was obtained from a human donor who was the organ donor for an intestinal transplant. As DNA, the CDR3 is TGTGCCAGCAGACGTGGACAGGGACTGAATTCACCCCTCCACTTT. Residues: CASRRGQGLNSPLHF.